Each of the 23 T cell receptor beta chains below was sequenced from the same sample in a study of molecular identifiers for immune sequencing clone quantification. TCRdb re-called the PCR reads with MiXCR, one entry per CDR3 protein. The sample includes around 40,000 distinct CDR3 sequences, about 19% of them seen just once. The sequencing sample was made of naive CD8+ T cells from blood, with Jurkat cell RNA spiked in. Regarding subset: FACS-sorted CD8+CD4-CCR7+CD45RA+ naive T cells. Receptor source: a human donor in good health. Some libraries in this study had Jurkat cell RNA spiked in.

This clonotype was seen repeatedly, ten times or more. The chain links TRBV27 to TRBJ1-1; possibly TRBD1 for D (6 bases). Deletions cut 6 bases from V and 7 bases from J, with 15 bases between. The CDR3 length is 13 residues. Germline assignment: CDR1 MNHEY and CDR2 SMNVEV (reference sequence). CDR3: CASSAGALFEAFF. CDR3 DNA sequence: TGTGCCAGCAGCGCAGGGGCCCTCTTTGAAGCTTTCTTT.

This clonotype occurred many times. V and J are TRBV10-1 and TRBJ2-7; TRBD1 agrees at 9 bases. The germline V gene encodes CDR1 WNHNN and CDR2 SYGVQD (reference sequence). V lost 3 bases to trimming and J lost 8 bases; unmatched junction nucleotides: 11. The CDR3 extends over 15 amino acids. The CDR3 region has the DNA TGCGCCAGCAGTGAAGGTAGGGGACAGGGATGGAAGCAGTACTTC. Protein product: CASSEGRGQGWKQYF.

The sample holds many counts of this clonotype. The chain employs TRBV2 and TRBJ2-1; TRBD2 is a possible D gene (6 bases). From germline, CDR1 is SNHLY and CDR2 FYNNEI. Trimming left V 9 bases short and J 4 bases short, with 13 bases between. CDR3 length: 13 residues. The CDR3 reads CARQTRGYNEQFF. CDR3 sequence (DNA): TGTGCCAGACAGACTAGGGGTTACAATGAGCAGTTCTTC.

This clonotype has at least ten counts. The chain couples TRBV12-3 or TRBV12-4 to TRBJ2-1; 8 bases match TRBD2. The CDR3 is made up of 15 amino acids. After removal of 6 bases from V and 4 bases from J, the junction contained 8 bases not matched to a gene. CDR3 DNA sequence: TGTGCCAGCAGCCCGATGACTAGCGCTTACAATGAGCAGTTCTTC. This gives the protein CASSPMTSAYNEQFF.

This clonotype was picked up many times. The chain links TRBV7-2 to TRBJ2-3; 10 nucleotides line up with TRBD2. Germline CDR1 SGHTA, CDR2 FQGNSA. The CDR3 totals 16 residues. Trimming at V came to 4 bases and at J to 6 bases, leaving 10 bases not matched to a gene. Here the CDR3 DNA reads TGTGCCAGCAGCTCAACCCCCGGGACTAGCGACGATACGCAGTATTTT. Protein product: CASSSTPGTSDDTQYF.

This clonotype was found many times. The CDR3: CSVEEDSYSYGYTF. In DNA form, the CDR3 reads TGCAGCGTTGAGGAAGACAGCTACAGCTATGGCTACACCTTC. J is TRBJ1-2 and V is TRBV29-1, with D possibly matching TRBD1 (5 bases). CDR1 SQVTM and CDR2 ANQGSEA come from the germline V gene. This CDR3 is built from 14 residues. Trimming stripped 3 bases from V and 4 bases from J, with 15 bases between.

Of note for this clonotype: Given a much more abundant clone one base away, this may be a read error. The chain uses TRBV7-9 and TRBJ2-2, with TRBD1 as a possible D gene (6 bases). This CDR3 region has 14 residues. The V gene's germline CDR1 is SEHNR and CDR2 FQNEAQ (reference sequence). Trimming cost V 5 bases and J 6 bases, with 13 bases left between them. CDR3 loop: CASSRLAGAGELFF. The CDR3 region has the DNA TGTGCCAGCAGCAGATTGGCAGGGGCCGGGGAGCTGTTTTTT.

This clonotype is medium-sized in the sample. The chain employs TRBV7-2 and TRBJ2-3, with no clear D. This CDR3 comprises 12 residues. The V gene's germline CDR1 is SGHTA and CDR2 FQGNSA. Trimming took off 1 base at V and 4 bases at J, with 3 bases between the two ends. CDR3 DNA: TGTGCCAGCAGCTTAGTGGCAGATACGCAGTATTTT. This encodes CASSLVADTQYF.

At least ten counts were recorded for this clonotype. The chain employs TRBV12-3 or TRBV12-4 and TRBJ2-3; a possible D gene is TRBD2 (6 bases). Trimming stripped 3 bases from V and 7 bases from J, with 20 bases between. The CDR3 runs 16 residues. The CDR3 sequence is CASSLEEGRRIYTQYF. CDR3 DNA sequence: TGTGCCAGCAGTTTGGAGGAGGGCAGACGAATTTATACGCAGTATTTT.

This clonotype has at least ten counts. V is TRBV9 and J is TRBJ2-5; either TRBD1 or TRBD2 may supply D (6 bases each). CDR3 size: 15 residues. Deletions cut 3 bases from V and 1 base from J, with 13 bases between. Germline V CDR1 and CDR2: SGDLS, YYNGEE. CDR3 sequence: CASSEGGLAQETQYF. The CDR3 DNA reads as TGTGCCAGCAGCGAAGGGGGGCTAGCCCAAGAGACCCAGTACTTC.

A note on this clonotype: The junction does not match germline at one end; this may be a read error. V and J are TRBV9 and TRBJ2-3; 7 bases match TRBD1. The CDR3 runs 12 residues. Germline V lookup: CDR1 SGDLS, CDR2 YYNGEE. The CDR3 DNA reads as TGTGCCGGCAGGGGGATCACGGATACGCAGTATTTT. This encodes CAGRGITDTQYF.

This clonotype has a handful of counts. Possible read error: a much larger clone is one base away. This chain connects TRBV15 to TRBJ2-2; the match to TRBD2 covers 15 bases. The CDR3 is 19 residues long. Germline CDR1 reads LNHNV; CDR2 reads YYDKDF (reference sequence). The CDR3 here is CATARGSWGLAGGAGELVF. The CDR3, as DNA: TGTGCCACCGCGAGGGGAAGTTGGGGACTAGCGGGGGGTGCCGGGGAGCTGGTTTTT.

In this sample, this clonotype turned up many times. V and J are TRBV20-1 and TRBJ2-5; D not resolved. The CDR3 is 10 amino acids. Germline loops: CDR1 DFQATT, CDR2 SNEGSKA (reference sequence). V was pared by 6 bases and J by 2 bases, with 4 bases between. The CDR3 DNA reads TGCAGTGCCATACAAGAGACCCAGTACTTC. Translated: CSAIQETQYF.

Ten or more counts support this clonotype. The rearrangement links TRBV20-1 to TRBJ1-5, with unresolved D. V dropped 1 base and J dropped 0 bases, with 13 bases sitting between them. The germline CDR1 and CDR2 sequences are DFQATT and SNEGSKA (reference sequence). This CDR3 spans 16 amino acids. CDR3 sequence reads: CSARVALSNSNQPQHF. In nucleotides, the CDR3 is TGCAGTGCTAGAGTCGCACTGTCAAATAGCAATCAGCCCCAGCATTTT.

Many counts were recorded for this clonotype. The chain employs TRBV4-3 and TRBJ1-5; D unclear. The germline V and J ends were trimmed by 3 bases and 0 bases, with 9 bases remaining between them. The CDR3 loop spans 15 amino acids. Germline lookup yields CDR1 LGHNA and CDR2 YSLEER. In nucleotides, the CDR3 is TGCGCCAGCAGCCAGGACCGATTTAGCAATCAGCCCCAGCATTTT. Encoded protein: CASSQDRFSNQPQHF.

This clonotype was observed at least ten times. The chain couples TRBV19 to TRBJ2-7, with TRBD1 matching 9 bases. V dropped 1 base and J dropped 2; count of bases not matched to a gene: 0. This CDR3 comprises 14 residues. Germline V gives CDR1 LNHDA, CDR2 SQIVND (reference sequence). DNA for the CDR3: TGTGCCAGTAGTATAGGGACAGGGGCCTACGAGCAGTACTTC. This translates into CASSIGTGAYEQYF.

This clonotype was picked up many times. V usage is TRBV7-2 and J usage is TRBJ1-4, with unresolved D. The CDR3 loop spans 16 amino acids. The ends were cut back, 1 base at V and 0 bases at J, with 9 bases in the middle. The germline gives CDR1 SGHTA, CDR2 FQGNSA. As DNA, the CDR3 is TGTGCCAGCAGCTTAGTCTCCCTAGCAACTAATGAAAAACTGTTTTTT. This gives the protein CASSLVSLATNEKLFF. The full variable domain, in which reference TRBV7-2 and TRBJ1-4 provide the parts outside the CDR3, is GAGVSQSPSNKVTEKGKDVELRCDPISGHTALYWYRQSLGQGLEFLIYFQGNSAPDKSGLPSDRFSAERTGGSVSTLTIQRTQQEDSAVYLCASSLVSLATNEKLFFGSGTQLSVL.

The sample holds one count of this clonotype. The chain recombines TRBV27 with TRBJ2-7; 7 positions match TRBD1. CDR3 size: 13 residues. Germline CDR1 is MNHEY and CDR2 is SMNVEV (reference sequence). The junction had 2 bases not matched to a gene; V was cut back by 3 bases and J by 3 bases. CDR3 sequence (DNA): TGTGCCAGCAGTTTGGGACAGAGCTACGAGCAGTACTTC. It specifies CASSLGQSYEQYF.

The table lists this clonotype with many counts. The chain combines TRBV2 with TRBJ2-5; 14 nucleotides line up with TRBD2. V shed 0 bases and J 5 bases; nucleotides not matched to a gene: 8. This CDR3 is built from 18 residues. CDR1 is SNHLY and CDR2 is FYNNEI in the germline V gene. CDR3 amino acids: CASSEATTSGRAFETQYF. CDR3 DNA: TGTGCCAGCAGTGAAGCTACGACTAGCGGGAGGGCCTTTGAGACCCAGTACTTC.

This clonotype showed up many times. The V gene is TRBV12-3 or TRBV12-4, the J gene TRBJ1-4; D gene ambiguous. V lost 5 bases to trimming and J lost 0 bases, with 13 bases between them. The CDR3 sequence is 16 residues long. CDR3 amino acids: CASSNTVSATNEKLFF. The CDR3 DNA is TGTGCCAGCAGTAACACAGTCAGTGCAACTAATGAAAAACTGTTTTTT.

The rearrangement links TRBV12-3 or TRBV12-4 to TRBJ2-5; 10 nucleotides line up with TRBD2. The CDR3 length is 15 residues. Trimming took 6 bases from V and 4 from J; bases not matched to a gene: 8. The CDR3 bases are TGTGCCAGCAGCAGGAGCGGGGGGGCCTTAGAGACCCAGTACTTC. Protein: CASSRSGGALETQYF.

About this clonotype: A much larger clonotype is one base distant, so this may be a read error. The chain couples TRBV11-2 to TRBJ1-1, with no clear D. The CDR3 covers 12 residues. Germline V gene sequence: CDR1 SGHAT, CDR2 FQNNGV. The CDR3 region is CASSLRETGVSF. The CDR3 nucleotides are TGTGCCAGCAGCCTCCGGGAGACGGGTGTCTCCTTT.

The rearrangement links TRBV6-2 or TRBV6-3 to TRBJ2-5; 8 nucleotides agree with TRBD1. The length of the CDR3 is 14 residues. From germline, CDR1 is MNHEY and CDR2 SVGEGT. The V and J ends lost 6 bases and 4 bases, in that order; junction bases with no gene match: 7. CDR3 protein: CASRTRTGRETQYF. The DNA of the CDR3 is TGTGCCAGCAGAACCAGGACAGGGAGAGAGACCCAGTACTTC.